This T cell receptor (beta chain) was captured in a study of cytomegalovirus exposure and HLA in healthy donors. The study, taken as a whole, reports: HLA alleles showed associations with around 15,000 TCR beta sequences in a later analysis, at a 0.05 false discovery rate. Whilst most TCR sequences proved rare, a subset of public TCRs occurred across many donors.

Of note for this clone: Its antigen is currently unknown.

The CDR3 is made up of 14 amino acids. V lost 6 bases to trimming and J lost 5 bases, with 17 bases between them. Germline V gives CDR1 SGHTS, CDR2 YDEGEE. Despite likely unrecorded immune exposures, the donors were nominally healthy at the time of sampling. The PCR contained 60 Vbeta and 13 Jbeta primers. Libraries were prepared by immunoSEQ multiplex PCR; TCRdb keeps only in-frame clonotypes and omits some of them. The sample has 130,000 or so clones, and its top ten clones hold 2%. The sequence was obtained from a woman aged 55-69 years in good health and CMV-seronegative. The chain is built from TRBV5-8 and TRBJ2-5, with TRBD1 as a possible D gene (5 bases). Input material: PBMCs. CDR3 coding DNA: TGTGCCAGCACCCCAGGGTTACCTCGGGAGACCCAGTACTTC. Amino acids: CASTPGLPRETQYF.